This T cell receptor (beta chain) was recorded in a study of chemoradiotherapy in HPV16-positive cancers. At the level of the study: A couple of HPV16-positive patients' cells yielded candidate HPV-specific clones and common motifs. General study points: Only two HPV16-positive patients supplied the functional HPV-specificity definition. Non-HPV-specific T cells did not expand in tumors during treatment, whereas candidate HPV-specific clones and E7-related motifs did.

With regard to this clone: The antigen remains unidentified.

CDR1 is LGHNA and CDR2 is YSLEER in the germline V gene. With 8 bases clipped from V and 1 base from J, the junction kept 1 base outside the gene matches. The CDR3 is 13 amino acids. Over chemoradiotherapy, repertoires were sampled more than once. Method: immunoSEQ multiplex PCR; TCRdb's copy keeps in-frame clones and lacks some. This table holds about 24,000 clones, roughly 84% found once. The source is a human donor with HPV-associated anogenital cancer. The specimen was blood, collected from a patient who underwent chemoradiotherapy. This sequence joins TRBV4-3 and TRBJ2-3; 9 bases align to TRBD2. CDR3 coding DNA: TGCGCCAGCCGGACTAGCGGCACAGATACGCAGTATTTT. Encoded protein: CASRTSGTDTQYF.